The clone carrying this T cell receptor beta chain turned up a few times. Germline V CDR1 and CDR2: MNHEY, SVGAGI. There are 15 residues in the CDR3. V was pared by 5 bases and J by 7 bases, with 10 bases of the junction left unmatched. Libraries were prepared by immunoSEQ multiplex PCR; TCRdb keeps only in-frame clonotypes and omits some of them. The sample records 150,000 to 200,000 clones, just under 95% being singletons. These data originate in a study of shared clonotypes between healthy human individuals. Into CD45RA+ naive and CD45RA-negative memory subsets, the CD4+ cells were split. V usage is TRBV6-5 and J usage is TRBJ1-5; TRBD1 matches at 8 bases. Material for sequencing was naive CD4+ T cells sorted from blood. Subset here: CD45RA+ positively selected. The TCR sequence derives from a woman aged 25 to 39 in good health. The CDR3 is CASSKVSGGEQPQHF. The CDR3 nucleotides are TGTGCCAGCAGTAAAGTCTCAGGGGGCGAACAGCCCCAGCATTTT.